This entry concerns a single T cell receptor (beta chain). Its antigen is undetermined. From germline, CDR1 is MNHNY and CDR2 SVGAGI (reference sequence). Between the trimmed V and J ends, which lost 5 bases and 0 bases, there was a span of 14 bases. The CDR3 sequence is 16 residues long. TCRdb redid the calling of the reads with MiXCR, one entry per CDR3 protein. The sample consists of about 340,000 distinct CDR3 sequences, about 29% of them appearing once. This sample was included in a study of T cell repertoires in cytomegalovirus infection. Whole-study context: The authors used CMV epitopes that were HLA-C-restricted (recently identified) and HLA-B-restricted (well studied). Public TCR beta signature analysis indicated the presence of both CMV infection and matching HLA type.

Study results and caveats: Based on cumulative public TCR beta family frequency, carriers of CMV plus the relevant HLA were identified. CMV-specific TCR beta clonotypes restricted by HLA-C dominated the ex vivo response.

The chain carries TRBV6-6 and TRBJ1-3; tentative D call: TRBD1 (6 bases). The TCR comes from a human donor in good health (CMV status not recorded). Some clones in this sample may be carry-over from other donors' samples. This specimen consisted of cultured PBMCs, obtained from culture after CMV antigen stimulation. The CDR3 DNA sequence: TGTGCCAGCAGTGGGGGGCTGGGGAGCTCTGGAAACACCATATATTTT. Protein product: CASSGGLGSSGNTIYF.